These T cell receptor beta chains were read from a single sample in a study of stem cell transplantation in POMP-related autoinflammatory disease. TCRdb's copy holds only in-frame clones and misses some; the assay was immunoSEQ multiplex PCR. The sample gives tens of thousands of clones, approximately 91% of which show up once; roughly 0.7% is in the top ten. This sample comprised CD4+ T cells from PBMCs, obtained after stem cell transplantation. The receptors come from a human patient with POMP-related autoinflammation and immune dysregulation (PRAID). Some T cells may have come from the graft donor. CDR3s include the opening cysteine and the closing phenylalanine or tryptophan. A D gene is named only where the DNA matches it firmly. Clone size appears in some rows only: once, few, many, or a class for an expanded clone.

CDR3nt: TGTGCCAGCAGTTCGCCTTCTTTCGGGAGCTCCTACGAGCAGTACTTC; CDR3aa: CASSSPSFGSSYEQYF; abundance: -; j_gene: TRBJ2-7; v_gene: TRBV28; d_gene: -; len: 16
CDR3nt: TGTGCCAGCAGCTTAGGGGGGACCGTTTGGAATGAGCAGTTCTTC; CDR3aa: CASSLGGTVWNEQFF; abundance: once; j_gene: TRBJ2-1; v_gene: TRBV11-2; d_gene: -; len: 15
CDR3nt: TGCGCCAGCAGCTCCGGGGCGGGGGAGGCAGATACGCAGTATTTT; CDR3aa: CASSSGAGEADTQYF; abundance: once; j_gene: TRBJ2-3; v_gene: TRBV5-1; d_gene: TRBD2; len: 15
CDR3nt: TGTGCCAGCAGTTTTGTGCCGGTTGGCAATCAGCCCCAGCATTTT; CDR3aa: CASSFVPVGNQPQHF; abundance: -; j_gene: TRBJ1-5; v_gene: TRBV28; d_gene: -; len: 15
CDR3nt: TGTGCCAGCAGCTTCGCTTGGGACTACCAAGAGACCCAGTACTTC; CDR3aa: CASSFAWDYQETQYF; abundance: -; j_gene: TRBJ2-5; v_gene: TRBV13; d_gene: -; len: 15
CDR3nt: TGCGCCAGCAGCTCCGGGACAGGGAAATACAATGAGCAGTTCTTC; CDR3aa: CASSSGTGKYNEQFF; abundance: -; j_gene: TRBJ2-1; v_gene: TRBV5-1; d_gene: TRBD1; len: 15
CDR3nt: TGTGCCAGCAGCTCAGGGGGGGGACAGGGTCACACCATATATTTT; CDR3aa: CASSSGGGQGHTIYF; abundance: -; j_gene: TRBJ1-3; v_gene: TRBV7-6; d_gene: TRBD1; len: 15
CDR3nt: TGTGCCAGCAGCGAGACAGGGGCGGTTAACTATGGCTACACCTTC; CDR3aa: CASSETGAVNYGYTF; abundance: -; j_gene: TRBJ1-2; v_gene: TRBV28; d_gene: TRBD1; len: 15
CDR3nt: TGTGCCAGCAGTGAACATGGAGGGGACAGGTACGGCTACACCTTC; CDR3aa: CASSEHGGDRYGYTF; abundance: -; j_gene: TRBJ1-2; v_gene: TRBV6-1; d_gene: TRBD1; len: 15
CDR3nt: TGTGCCAGCAGCCTATTGCGGGACAATGAGCAGTTCTTC; CDR3aa: CASSLLRDNEQFF; abundance: -; j_gene: TRBJ2-1; v_gene: TRBV11-2; d_gene: -; len: 13
CDR3nt: TGTGCCAGCAGTTCCCCGGGACAGGAAGGGACCCAGTACTTC; CDR3aa: CASSSPGQEGTQYF; abundance: -; j_gene: TRBJ2-5; v_gene: TRBV27; d_gene: TRBD1; len: 14
CDR3nt: TGCGCCAGCAGCCAAGGCCCCCTTATCCAGGATGGCTACACCTTC; CDR3aa: CASSQGPLIQDGYTF; abundance: -; j_gene: TRBJ1-2; v_gene: TRBV4-1; d_gene: -; len: 15
CDR3nt: TGTGCCAGCAGCCCGGCCTTAGGGGGGGCGGCCTACAATGAGCAGTTCTTC; CDR3aa: CASSPALGGAAYNEQFF; abundance: -; j_gene: TRBJ2-1; v_gene: TRBV5-4; d_gene: -; len: 17
CDR3nt: TGTGCCAGCAAAGACACTTCGAGCTCCTACGAGCAGTACTTC; CDR3aa: CASKDTSSSYEQYF; abundance: -; j_gene: TRBJ2-7; v_gene: TRBV2; d_gene: -; len: 14
CDR3nt: TGTGCCAGCAGAGTACGGGATGAGCAGTTCTTC; CDR3aa: CASRVRDEQFF; abundance: -; j_gene: TRBJ2-1; v_gene: TRBV28; d_gene: -; len: 11
CDR3nt: TGTGCCAGCAGGGGGGCAGGTCACTCCTACAATGAGCAGTTCTTC; CDR3aa: CASRGAGHSYNEQFF; abundance: once; j_gene: TRBJ2-1; v_gene: TRBV28; d_gene: -; len: 15
CDR3nt: TGTGCCAGCGCCGGGACGCGGACCCCTGGAGGGGAGGGCCGAGGAGAGACCCAGTACTTC; CDR3aa: CASAGTRTPGGEGRGETQYF; abundance: -; j_gene: TRBJ2-5; v_gene: TRBV2; d_gene: TRBD2; len: 20
CDR3nt: TGTGCCAGCAGCTTCGACAGGCTCGGTTCACCCCTCCACTTT; CDR3aa: CASSFDRLGSPLHF; abundance: once; j_gene: TRBJ1-6; v_gene: TRBV2; d_gene: -; len: 14
CDR3nt: TGTGCCAGCAGCCCCGGGCAGGGGCTTGGGCCCCAGCATTTT; CDR3aa: CASSPGQGLGPQHF; abundance: medium-sized; j_gene: TRBJ1-5; v_gene: TRBV7-2; d_gene: -; len: 14
CDR3nt: TGTGCCAGCAGTTTATCCGGGAGAGCCCCCTACGAGCAGTACTTC; CDR3aa: CASSLSGRAPYEQYF; abundance: -; j_gene: TRBJ2-7; v_gene: TRBV28; d_gene: -; len: 15
CDR3nt: TGCGCCAGCAGCTTGAGCGGGGAGCTGTTTTTT; CDR3aa: CASSLSGELFF; abundance: -; j_gene: TRBJ2-2; v_gene: TRBV5-1; d_gene: -; len: 11
CDR3nt: TGTGCCAGCAGTAGGATGTATTCGGGACAGAGGGTACGGAAAACTAACTATGGCTACACCTTC; CDR3aa: CASSRMYSGQRVRKTNYGYTF; abundance: -; j_gene: TRBJ1-2; v_gene: TRBV21-1; d_gene: -; len: 21
CDR3nt: TGTGCCACCCAGGACACGTACAATGAGCAGTTCTTC; CDR3aa: CATQDTYNEQFF; abundance: -; j_gene: TRBJ2-1; v_gene: TRBV6-5; d_gene: -; len: 12
CDR3nt: TGTGCCAGCAGTTACCCCGACCAGCCCCAGCATTTT; CDR3aa: CASSYPDQPQHF; abundance: -; j_gene: TRBJ1-5; v_gene: TRBV6-5; d_gene: -; len: 12
CDR3nt: TGTGCCAGTAGTCCCAGTTCAGGGGGCATCTACGAGCAGTACTTC; CDR3aa: CASSPSSGGIYEQYF; abundance: -; j_gene: TRBJ2-7; v_gene: TRBV19; d_gene: TRBD1; len: 15
CDR3nt: TGCAGTGCTAGTAACCAGGACGTTTATAGCAATCAGCCCCAGCATTTT; CDR3aa: CSASNQDVYSNQPQHF; abundance: -; j_gene: TRBJ1-5; v_gene: TRBV20-1; d_gene: -; len: 16
CDR3nt: TGCGCCAGCAGCTGGGGACAGGGGGCAACGAATGGCTACACCTTC; CDR3aa: CASSWGQGATNGYTF; abundance: -; j_gene: TRBJ1-2; v_gene: TRBV5-1; d_gene: TRBD1; len: 15
CDR3nt: TGTGCCAGCAGTTTAGGACGGGGGATCCAAGAGACCCAGTACTTC; CDR3aa: CASSLGRGIQETQYF; abundance: -; j_gene: TRBJ2-5; v_gene: TRBV28; d_gene: -; len: 15
CDR3nt: TGTGCCAGCATGAGAGGCTTTGGACAAGAGACCCAGTACTTC; CDR3aa: CASMRGFGQETQYF; abundance: -; j_gene: TRBJ2-5; v_gene: TRBV27; d_gene: -; len: 14
CDR3nt: TGTGCCAGCACCACAATATGGGCCACCCCAGGGTTTCGAGGTGGTTCACCCCTCCACTTT; CDR3aa: CASTTIWATPGFRGGSPLHF; abundance: -; j_gene: TRBJ1-6; v_gene: TRBV28; d_gene: -; len: 20
CDR3nt: TGTGCCAGCAGCCCTGGGACAGCTTACACAGATACGCAGTATTTT; CDR3aa: CASSPGTAYTDTQYF; abundance: -; j_gene: TRBJ2-3; v_gene: TRBV7-7; d_gene: TRBD1; len: 15
CDR3nt: TGTGCCAGCACTTTGACAGGCTTCACAGATACGCAGTATTTT; CDR3aa: CASTLTGFTDTQYF; abundance: once; j_gene: TRBJ2-3; v_gene: TRBV6-5; d_gene: -; len: 14
CDR3nt: TGTGCCACCAGCAGAGATATTGGGAATTCACCCCTCCACTTT; CDR3aa: CATSRDIGNSPLHF; abundance: once; j_gene: TRBJ1-6; v_gene: TRBV15; d_gene: -; len: 14
CDR3nt: TGTGCCATCAGTGGCCCCGAGGCCCCGGGGATTGAGCAGTTCTTC; CDR3aa: CAISGPEAPGIEQFF; abundance: once; j_gene: TRBJ2-1; v_gene: TRBV10-3; d_gene: -; len: 15
CDR3nt: TGTGCCAGCAGCTTAAGGCTACCAGGGTCAGATACGCAGTATTTT; CDR3aa: CASSLRLPGSDTQYF; abundance: -; j_gene: TRBJ2-3; v_gene: TRBV13; d_gene: -; len: 15
CDR3nt: TGCGCCAGCAGCCCGACAGGGTCGAACACTGAAGCTTTCTTT; CDR3aa: CASSPTGSNTEAFF; abundance: -; j_gene: TRBJ1-1; v_gene: TRBV5-1; d_gene: TRBD1; len: 14
CDR3nt: TGTGCCACCAGCAGAGATACCCAGGGCTACGAGCAGTACTTC; CDR3aa: CATSRDTQGYEQYF; abundance: -; j_gene: TRBJ2-7; v_gene: TRBV15; d_gene: -; len: 14
CDR3nt: TGCGCCAGCAGACAGGGCAGTAATTCACCCCTCCACTTT; CDR3aa: CASRQGSNSPLHF; abundance: -; j_gene: TRBJ1-6; v_gene: TRBV23-1; d_gene: -; len: 13
CDR3nt: TGTGCCAGCAGTTACAGTCCCGACCCTAATGAAAAACTGTTTTTT; CDR3aa: CASSYSPDPNEKLFF; abundance: -; j_gene: TRBJ1-4; v_gene: TRBV6-6; d_gene: -; len: 15
CDR3nt: TGTGCCAGCAGCTTAGGGGGACTGTATGAGCAGTTCTTC; CDR3aa: CASSLGGLYEQFF; abundance: -; j_gene: TRBJ2-1; v_gene: TRBV7-8; d_gene: -; len: 13